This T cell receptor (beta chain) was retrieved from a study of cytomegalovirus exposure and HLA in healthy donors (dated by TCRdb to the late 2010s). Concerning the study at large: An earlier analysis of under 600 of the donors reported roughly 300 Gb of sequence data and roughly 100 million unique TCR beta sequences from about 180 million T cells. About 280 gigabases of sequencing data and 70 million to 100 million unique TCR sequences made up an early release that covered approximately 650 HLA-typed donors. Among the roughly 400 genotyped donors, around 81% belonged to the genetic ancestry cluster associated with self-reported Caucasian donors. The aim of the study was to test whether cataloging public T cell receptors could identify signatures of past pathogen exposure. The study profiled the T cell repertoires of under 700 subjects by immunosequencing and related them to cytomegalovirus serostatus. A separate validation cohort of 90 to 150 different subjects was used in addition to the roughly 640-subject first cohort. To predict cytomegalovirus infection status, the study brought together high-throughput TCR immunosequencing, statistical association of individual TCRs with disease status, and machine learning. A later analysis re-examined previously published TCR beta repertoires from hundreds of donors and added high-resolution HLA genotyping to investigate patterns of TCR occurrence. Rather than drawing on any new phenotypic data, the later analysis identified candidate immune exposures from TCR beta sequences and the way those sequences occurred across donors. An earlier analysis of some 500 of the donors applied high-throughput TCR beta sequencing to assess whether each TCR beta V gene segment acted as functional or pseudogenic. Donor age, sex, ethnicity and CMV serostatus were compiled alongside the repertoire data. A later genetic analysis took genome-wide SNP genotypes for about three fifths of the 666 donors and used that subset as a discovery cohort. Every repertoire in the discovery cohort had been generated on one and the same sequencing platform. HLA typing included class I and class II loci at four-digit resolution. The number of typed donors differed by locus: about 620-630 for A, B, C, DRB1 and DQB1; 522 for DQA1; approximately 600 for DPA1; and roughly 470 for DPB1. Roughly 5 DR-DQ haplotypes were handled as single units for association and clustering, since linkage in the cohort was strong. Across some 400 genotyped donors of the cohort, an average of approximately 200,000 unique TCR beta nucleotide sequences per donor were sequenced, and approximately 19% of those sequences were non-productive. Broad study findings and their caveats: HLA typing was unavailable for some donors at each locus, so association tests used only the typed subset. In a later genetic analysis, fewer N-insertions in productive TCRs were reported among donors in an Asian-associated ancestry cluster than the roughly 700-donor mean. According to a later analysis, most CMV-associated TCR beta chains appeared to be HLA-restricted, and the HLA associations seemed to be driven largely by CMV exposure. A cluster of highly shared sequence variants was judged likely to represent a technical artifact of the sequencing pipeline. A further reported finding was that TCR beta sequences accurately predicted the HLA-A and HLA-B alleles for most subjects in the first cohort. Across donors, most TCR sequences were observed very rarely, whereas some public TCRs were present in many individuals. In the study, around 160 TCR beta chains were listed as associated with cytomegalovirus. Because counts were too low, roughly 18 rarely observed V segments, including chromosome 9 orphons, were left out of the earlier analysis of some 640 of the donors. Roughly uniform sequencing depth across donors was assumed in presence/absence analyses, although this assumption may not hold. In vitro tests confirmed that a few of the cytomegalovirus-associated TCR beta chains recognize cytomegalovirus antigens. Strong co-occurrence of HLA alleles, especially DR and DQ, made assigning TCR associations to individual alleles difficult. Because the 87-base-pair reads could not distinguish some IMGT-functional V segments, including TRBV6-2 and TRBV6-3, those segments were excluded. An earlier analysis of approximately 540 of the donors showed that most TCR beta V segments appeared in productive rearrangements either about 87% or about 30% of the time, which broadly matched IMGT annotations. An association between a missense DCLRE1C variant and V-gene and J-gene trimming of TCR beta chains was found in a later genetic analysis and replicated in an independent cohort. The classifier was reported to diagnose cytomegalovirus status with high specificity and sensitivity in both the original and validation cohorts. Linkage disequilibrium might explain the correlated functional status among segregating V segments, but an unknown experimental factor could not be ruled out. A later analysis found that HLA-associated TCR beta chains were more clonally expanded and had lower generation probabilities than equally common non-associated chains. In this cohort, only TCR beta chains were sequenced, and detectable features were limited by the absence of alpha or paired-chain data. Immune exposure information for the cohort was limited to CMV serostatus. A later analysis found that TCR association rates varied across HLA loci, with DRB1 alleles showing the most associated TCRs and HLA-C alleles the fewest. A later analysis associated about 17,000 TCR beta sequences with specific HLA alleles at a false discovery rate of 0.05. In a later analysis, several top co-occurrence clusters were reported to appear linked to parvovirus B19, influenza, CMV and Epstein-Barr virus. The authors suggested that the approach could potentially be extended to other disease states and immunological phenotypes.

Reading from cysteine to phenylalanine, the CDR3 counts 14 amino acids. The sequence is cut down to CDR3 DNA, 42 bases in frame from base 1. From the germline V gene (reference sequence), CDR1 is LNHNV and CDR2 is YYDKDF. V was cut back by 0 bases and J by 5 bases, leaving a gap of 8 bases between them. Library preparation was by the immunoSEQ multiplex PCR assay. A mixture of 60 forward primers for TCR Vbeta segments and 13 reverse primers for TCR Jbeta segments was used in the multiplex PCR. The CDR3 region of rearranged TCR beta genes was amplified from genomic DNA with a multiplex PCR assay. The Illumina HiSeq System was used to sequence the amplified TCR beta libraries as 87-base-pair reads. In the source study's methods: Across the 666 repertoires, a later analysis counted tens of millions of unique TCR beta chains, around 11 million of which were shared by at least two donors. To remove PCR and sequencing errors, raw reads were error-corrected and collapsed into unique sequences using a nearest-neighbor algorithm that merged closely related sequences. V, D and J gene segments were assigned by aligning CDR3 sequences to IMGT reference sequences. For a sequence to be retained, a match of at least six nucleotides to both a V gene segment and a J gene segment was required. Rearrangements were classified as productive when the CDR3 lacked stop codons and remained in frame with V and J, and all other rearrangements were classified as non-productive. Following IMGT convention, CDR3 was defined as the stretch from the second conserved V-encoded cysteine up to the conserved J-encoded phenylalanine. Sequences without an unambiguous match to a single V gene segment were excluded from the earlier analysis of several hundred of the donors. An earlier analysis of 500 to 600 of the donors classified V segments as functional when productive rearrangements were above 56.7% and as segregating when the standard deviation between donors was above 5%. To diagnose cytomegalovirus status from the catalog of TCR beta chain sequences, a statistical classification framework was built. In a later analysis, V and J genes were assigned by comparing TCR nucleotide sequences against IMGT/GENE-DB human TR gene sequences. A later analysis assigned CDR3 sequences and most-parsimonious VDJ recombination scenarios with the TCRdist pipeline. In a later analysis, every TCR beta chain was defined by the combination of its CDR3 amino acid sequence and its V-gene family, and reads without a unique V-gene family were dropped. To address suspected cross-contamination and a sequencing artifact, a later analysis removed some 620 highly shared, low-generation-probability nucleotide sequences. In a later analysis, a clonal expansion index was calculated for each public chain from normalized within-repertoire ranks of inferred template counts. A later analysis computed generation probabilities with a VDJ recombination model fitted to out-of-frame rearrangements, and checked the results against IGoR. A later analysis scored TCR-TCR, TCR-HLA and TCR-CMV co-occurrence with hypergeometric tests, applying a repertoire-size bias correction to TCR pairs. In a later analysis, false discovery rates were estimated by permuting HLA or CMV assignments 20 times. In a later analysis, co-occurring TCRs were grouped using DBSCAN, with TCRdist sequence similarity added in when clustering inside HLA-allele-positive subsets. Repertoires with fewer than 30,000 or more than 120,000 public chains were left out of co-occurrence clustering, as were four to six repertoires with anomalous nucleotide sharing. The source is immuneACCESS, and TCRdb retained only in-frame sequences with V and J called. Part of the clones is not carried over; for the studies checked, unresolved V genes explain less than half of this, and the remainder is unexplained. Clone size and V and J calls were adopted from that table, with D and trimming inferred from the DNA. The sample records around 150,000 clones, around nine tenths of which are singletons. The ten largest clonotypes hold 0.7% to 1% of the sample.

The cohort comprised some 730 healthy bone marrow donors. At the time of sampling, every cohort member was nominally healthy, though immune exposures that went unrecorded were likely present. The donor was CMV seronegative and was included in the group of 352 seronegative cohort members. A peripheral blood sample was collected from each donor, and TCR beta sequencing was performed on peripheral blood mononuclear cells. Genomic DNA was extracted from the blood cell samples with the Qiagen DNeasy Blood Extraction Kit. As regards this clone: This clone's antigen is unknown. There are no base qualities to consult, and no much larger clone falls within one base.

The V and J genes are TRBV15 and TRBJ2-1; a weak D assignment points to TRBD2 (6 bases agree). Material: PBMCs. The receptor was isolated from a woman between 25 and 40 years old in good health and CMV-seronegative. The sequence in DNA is TGTGCCACCAGCAGAGATGGGGGGAACAATGAGCAGTTCTTC. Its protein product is CATSRDGGNNEQFF. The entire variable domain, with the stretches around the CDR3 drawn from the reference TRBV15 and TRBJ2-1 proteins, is DAMVIQNPRYQVTQFGKPVTLSCSQTLNHNVMYWYQQKSSQAPKLLFHYYDKDFNNEADTPDNFQSRRPNTSFCFLDIRSPGLGDTAMYLCATSRDGGNNEQFFGPGTRLTVL.